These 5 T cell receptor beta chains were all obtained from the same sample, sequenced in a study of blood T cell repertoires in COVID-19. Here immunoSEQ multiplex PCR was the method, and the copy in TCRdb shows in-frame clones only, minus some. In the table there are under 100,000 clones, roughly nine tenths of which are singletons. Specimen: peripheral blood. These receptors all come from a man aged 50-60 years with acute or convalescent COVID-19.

The CDR3 reads CASRTKYNHSNQPQHF. The CDR3 coding sequence is TGTGCAAGTCGCACTAAGTACAATCATAGCAATCAGCCCCAGCATTTT. The V gene is TRBV12-2, the J gene TRBJ1-5. TRBV12-2 is a documented pseudogene. The CDR3 runs 16 residues.

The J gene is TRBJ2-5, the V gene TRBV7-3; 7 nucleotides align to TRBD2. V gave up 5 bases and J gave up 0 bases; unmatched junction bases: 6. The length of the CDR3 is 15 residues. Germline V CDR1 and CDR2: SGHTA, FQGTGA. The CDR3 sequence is CASSPWGGYQETQYF. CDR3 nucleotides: TGTGCCAGCAGCCCCTGGGGAGGGTACCAAGAGACCCAGTACTTC.

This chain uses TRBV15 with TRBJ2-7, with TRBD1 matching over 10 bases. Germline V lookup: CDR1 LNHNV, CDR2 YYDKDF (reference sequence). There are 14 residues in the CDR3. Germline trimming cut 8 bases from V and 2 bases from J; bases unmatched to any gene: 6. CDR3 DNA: TGTGCCACCGGCCGGGACAGGGGCCCCTACGAGCAGTACTTC. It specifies CATGRDRGPYEQYF.

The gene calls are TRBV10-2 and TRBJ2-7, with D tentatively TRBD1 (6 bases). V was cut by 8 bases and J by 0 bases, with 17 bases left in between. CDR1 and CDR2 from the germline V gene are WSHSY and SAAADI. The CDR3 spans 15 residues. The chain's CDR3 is CASSSGRGSSYEQYF. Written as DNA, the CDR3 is TGCGCCAGCTCGTCGGGCAGGGGCAGCTCCTACGAGCAGTACTTC.

The chain's CDR3 is CASSIDFVARGGQPQHF. CDR3 sequence (DNA): TGTGCCAGTAGTATAGATTTTGTGGCCCGAGGTGGTCAGCCCCAGCATTTT. The V and J genes are TRBV19 and TRBJ1-5; D ambiguous. Germline V gene lookup returns CDR1 LNHDA and CDR2 SQIVND (reference sequence). The V end was cut by 0 bases, the J end by 6 bases, with 18 bases between. The CDR3 sequence is 17 residues long.